These T cell receptor beta chains were read from a single sample in a study of blood T cells in healthy people across ages. TCRdb itself ran the 5' RACE reads through MiXCR, one entry per CDR3 protein. Here the sample spans some 1.5 million distinct CDR3 sequences, under 30% being singletons. Sequencing used blood. These receptors were collected from a woman aged 25 to 39 in good health. CDR3s include the opening cysteine and the closing phenylalanine or tryptophan. The order of the fields is CDR3 DNA, CDR3 protein, V gene, D gene, J gene, clone size. A D gene is named only where the DNA matches it firmly. Clone size is not always given. Where it is, it says once, few, many or a class for expanded clones.

cdr3_nt: TGTGCCAGCACCATTGCGGGGTATAATGAAGCTTTCTTT; cdr3_aa: CASTIAGYNEAFF; v_call: TRBV28; d_call: NA; j_call: TRBJ1-1; clone_size: few
cdr3_nt: TGTGCCAGCAGTACGGGGGGGTCCGGGGCAGATACGCAGTATTTT; cdr3_aa: CASSTGGSGADTQYF; v_call: TRBV7-2; d_call: TRBD2; j_call: TRBJ2-3; clone_size: NA
cdr3_nt: TGTGCCAGCAGTTACTCGAGGGCTAGCGATTACAATGAGCAGTTCTTC; cdr3_aa: CASSYSRASDYNEQFF; v_call: TRBV6-6; d_call: NA; j_call: TRBJ2-1; clone_size: few
cdr3_nt: TGTGCCAGCAGCTTAAAGGTCTATGAGCAGTTCTTC; cdr3_aa: CASSLKVYEQFF; v_call: TRBV7-9; d_call: NA; j_call: TRBJ2-1; clone_size: NA
cdr3_nt: TGCGCCAGCAGCTTGGACGAAGGAGGGAGTGGCTACACCTTC; cdr3_aa: CASSLDEGGSGYTF; v_call: TRBV5-1; d_call: NA; j_call: TRBJ1-2; clone_size: many
cdr3_nt: TGTGCCAGCAGCCTGAACCTTCGAAAAGAGACCCAGTACTTC; cdr3_aa: CASSLNLRKETQYF; v_call: TRBV5-4; d_call: NA; j_call: TRBJ2-5; clone_size: NA
cdr3_nt: TGTGCCACCAAGACGGGCTCCCAGGTCGATGAGCAGTTCTTC; cdr3_aa: CATKTGSQVDEQFF; v_call: TRBV15; d_call: NA; j_call: TRBJ2-1; clone_size: few
cdr3_nt: TGTGCCAGCAGCCAAGATTCCATGAGACCGGGGAGCTACGAGCAGTACTTC; cdr3_aa: CASSQDSMRPGSYEQYF; v_call: TRBV14; d_call: NA; j_call: TRBJ2-7; clone_size: NA
cdr3_nt: TGTGCTAGTGGTTTGGTCCGTCGGGGTTATGGACAGACCACAGATACGCAGTATTTT; cdr3_aa: CASGLVRRGYGQTTDTQYF; v_call: TRBV12-5; d_call: NA; j_call: TRBJ2-3; clone_size: NA
cdr3_nt: TGTGCCAGCAGCTTATGGAGTAACCTAGCGACCTCCTACAATGAGCAGTTCTTC; cdr3_aa: CASSLWSNLATSYNEQFF; v_call: TRBV7-6; d_call: NA; j_call: TRBJ2-1; clone_size: few
cdr3_nt: TGTGCCAGCAGCCAGGGCGGACGGGGGCGGGCCTACAATGAGCAGTTCTTC; cdr3_aa: CASSQGGRGRAYNEQFF; v_call: TRBV4-2; d_call: NA; j_call: TRBJ2-1; clone_size: NA
cdr3_nt: TGTGCCATCAGTGACCCCGGACAGGTTAACTATGGCTACACCTTC; cdr3_aa: CAISDPGQVNYGYTF; v_call: TRBV10-3; d_call: TRBD1; j_call: TRBJ1-2; clone_size: few
cdr3_nt: TGTGCCAGCCATAGCGGCGGGGGGGCGGAAGAGCAGTACTTC; cdr3_aa: CASHSGGGAEEQYF; v_call: TRBV7-2; d_call: TRBD2; j_call: TRBJ2-7; clone_size: NA
cdr3_nt: TGTGCCAGCAGTACACAGGGAGGGTTTGGCTACACCTTC; cdr3_aa: CASSTQGGFGYTF; v_call: TRBV2; d_call: NA; j_call: TRBJ1-2; clone_size: NA
cdr3_nt: TGTGCCAGCAGCTTAGCTACTACGCTCTACAATGAGCAGTTCTTC; cdr3_aa: CASSLATTLYNEQFF; v_call: TRBV11-2; d_call: NA; j_call: TRBJ2-1; clone_size: NA
cdr3_nt: TGTGCCTCCCAAGCGGACACAGATACGCAGTATTTT; cdr3_aa: CASQADTDTQYF; v_call: TRBV10-3; d_call: NA; j_call: TRBJ2-3; clone_size: NA
cdr3_nt: TGTGCCAGCGGGCGGGTGGGCGCCCCGGAGACCCAGTACTTC; cdr3_aa: CASGRVGAPETQYF; v_call: TRBV27; d_call: NA; j_call: TRBJ2-5; clone_size: NA
cdr3_nt: TGTGCCAGCAGTGGGACAGGGGTGACGACAGATACGCAGTATTTT; cdr3_aa: CASSGTGVTTDTQYF; v_call: TRBV2; d_call: TRBD1; j_call: TRBJ2-3; clone_size: NA
cdr3_nt: TGTGCCAGCAGCTCGCGAGGGGGGGGAGCTTTCTTT; cdr3_aa: CASSSRGGGAFF; v_call: TRBV9; d_call: NA; j_call: TRBJ1-1; clone_size: NA
cdr3_nt: TGTGCCAGCAGCTTAGCGATGACCGGAGCTTATGAGCAGTTCTTC; cdr3_aa: CASSLAMTGAYEQFF; v_call: TRBV7-9; d_call: NA; j_call: TRBJ2-1; clone_size: NA
cdr3_nt: TGTGCCAGCAGAGACAGGGGGCTAGGTGGCTACACCTTC; cdr3_aa: CASRDRGLGGYTF; v_call: TRBV27; d_call: TRBD1; j_call: TRBJ1-2; clone_size: many
cdr3_nt: TGCAGCACACGAGGGACGGGTACCTACAATGAGCAGTTCTTC; cdr3_aa: CSTRGTGTYNEQFF; v_call: TRBV29-1; d_call: NA; j_call: TRBJ2-1; clone_size: many
cdr3_nt: TGTGCCAGCAGCCAAGGGAATTCATGGGAGGAGCAGTACTTC; cdr3_aa: CASSQGNSWEEQYF; v_call: TRBV14; d_call: NA; j_call: TRBJ2-7; clone_size: NA
cdr3_nt: TGCAGTGCGAGCCTTGCGGGGGGGAAGTACAATGAGCAGTTCTTC; cdr3_aa: CSASLAGGKYNEQFF; v_call: TRBV20-1; d_call: TRBD2; j_call: TRBJ2-1; clone_size: many
cdr3_nt: TGTGCCAGCAGTTCAGGACAGGGTGGTAGCGGCGAGCAGTACTTC; cdr3_aa: CASSSGQGGSGEQYF; v_call: TRBV6-5; d_call: TRBD1; j_call: TRBJ2-7; clone_size: NA
cdr3_nt: TGCGCCAGCAGTTTGAGGGTCCGCACTGAAGCTTTCTTT; cdr3_aa: CASSLRVRTEAFF; v_call: TRBV5-1; d_call: NA; j_call: TRBJ1-1; clone_size: few
cdr3_nt: TGTGCCAGCAGTGAGGAGGGGACACTGAGCACAGATACGCAGTATTTT; cdr3_aa: CASSEEGTLSTDTQYF; v_call: TRBV6-1; d_call: NA; j_call: TRBJ2-3; clone_size: NA
cdr3_nt: TGCGCCAGCAGCTGGGGGAGCCGGGGGGCTGAAGCTTTCTTT; cdr3_aa: CASSWGSRGAEAFF; v_call: TRBV5-1; d_call: NA; j_call: TRBJ1-1; clone_size: few
cdr3_nt: TGCAGCGTTGAAGATTCAGCGGAGATACCATCTAGCACAGATACGCAGTATTTT; cdr3_aa: CSVEDSAEIPSSTDTQYF; v_call: TRBV29-1; d_call: NA; j_call: TRBJ2-3; clone_size: NA
cdr3_nt: TGCAGTGCTAGTGACTTCCGGGGCGGGGAGCTGTTTTTT; cdr3_aa: CSASDFRGGELFF; v_call: TRBV20-1; d_call: NA; j_call: TRBJ2-2; clone_size: NA
cdr3_nt: TGCAGTGCCCGGACTAGCGGGTACACGGGGGATACGCAGTATTTT; cdr3_aa: CSARTSGYTGDTQYF; v_call: TRBV20-1; d_call: TRBD2; j_call: TRBJ2-3; clone_size: NA
cdr3_nt: TGTGCCAGCAGCTCCCCGGGACTAGCGGGAAACACGAACACCGGGGAGCTGTTTTTT; cdr3_aa: CASSSPGLAGNTNTGELFF; v_call: TRBV11-1; d_call: TRBD2; j_call: TRBJ2-2; clone_size: few
cdr3_nt: TGTGCCAGCATCCCCATCGGGGTGGGTGAAAAACTGTTTTTT; cdr3_aa: CASIPIGVGEKLFF; v_call: TRBV2; d_call: NA; j_call: TRBJ1-4; clone_size: NA
cdr3_nt: TGTGCCACCTACAGGGAGATGATCTACGAGCAGTACTTC; cdr3_aa: CATYREMIYEQYF; v_call: TRBV27; d_call: NA; j_call: TRBJ2-7; clone_size: NA
cdr3_nt: TGTGCCAGCAGCAGGGGGAAGGAGACCCAGTACTTC; cdr3_aa: CASSRGKETQYF; v_call: TRBV5-5; d_call: NA; j_call: TRBJ2-5; clone_size: few
cdr3_nt: TGTGCCAGCAGCGTGGACAGGTCGAACACTGAAGCTTTCTTT; cdr3_aa: CASSVDRSNTEAFF; v_call: TRBV6-5; d_call: TRBD1; j_call: TRBJ1-1; clone_size: NA
cdr3_nt: TGCGCCAGCAGCGAGGCCGGGACAGTTGGTTCACCCCTCCACTTT; cdr3_aa: CASSEAGTVGSPLHF; v_call: TRBV5-1; d_call: TRBD1; j_call: TRBJ1-6; clone_size: NA
cdr3_nt: TGTGCCAGCAGTGAACCGGGCCGAAGCTCCTACGAGCAGTACTTC; cdr3_aa: CASSEPGRSSYEQYF; v_call: TRBV6-1; d_call: NA; j_call: TRBJ2-7; clone_size: NA
cdr3_nt: TGTGCCAGCAGTCATAAAATAGATCAAATTGATGGCTACACCTTC; cdr3_aa: CASSHKIDQIDGYTF; v_call: TRBV27; d_call: NA; j_call: TRBJ1-2; clone_size: NA
cdr3_nt: TGCAGTGCTAGAGATCCGGGGGCCGGGGAGCTGTTTTTT; cdr3_aa: CSARDPGAGELFF; v_call: TRBV20-1; d_call: NA; j_call: TRBJ2-2; clone_size: few
cdr3_nt: TGTGCCAGCAGCCGTACACCGAATCCCAACACTGAAGCTTTCTTT; cdr3_aa: CASSRTPNPNTEAFF; v_call: TRBV11-2; d_call: NA; j_call: TRBJ1-1; clone_size: NA
cdr3_nt: TGTGCCAGCGCGCCTAGCGGAAGCACAGATACGCAGTATTTT; cdr3_aa: CASAPSGSTDTQYF; v_call: TRBV12-3/TRBV12-4; d_call: TRBD2; j_call: TRBJ2-3; clone_size: few
cdr3_nt: TGCAGTGCTAGGAAGAGGCATGAGCAGTTCTTC; cdr3_aa: CSARKRHEQFF; v_call: TRBV20-1; d_call: NA; j_call: TRBJ2-1; clone_size: NA
cdr3_nt: TGTGCCAGCAGTTTGCTCCCGGGACTAGCGGGAGGCCCCTACAATGAGCAGTTCTTC; cdr3_aa: CASSLLPGLAGGPYNEQFF; v_call: TRBV28; d_call: TRBD2; j_call: TRBJ2-1; clone_size: NA
cdr3_nt: TGTGCCCGGAGTGAACAGCTCTCTGGAAACACCATATATTTT; cdr3_aa: CARSEQLSGNTIYF; v_call: TRBV30; d_call: NA; j_call: TRBJ1-3; clone_size: once
cdr3_nt: TGTGCCAGCAGAGTTAGGACAGGGACGTTAGAGACCCAGTACTTC; cdr3_aa: CASRVRTGTLETQYF; v_call: TRBV6-1; d_call: TRBD1; j_call: TRBJ2-5; clone_size: NA
cdr3_nt: TGTGCCAGCAGCTCCGGGACAGGGGTGAGGTCACCCCTCCACTTT; cdr3_aa: CASSSGTGVRSPLHF; v_call: TRBV7-2; d_call: TRBD1; j_call: TRBJ1-6; clone_size: NA
cdr3_nt: TGTGCCAGCAGCTTAGGATCCAGGGATCAAGAGACCCAGTACTTC; cdr3_aa: CASSLGSRDQETQYF; v_call: TRBV7-7; d_call: NA; j_call: TRBJ2-5; clone_size: NA
cdr3_nt: TGTGCCAGCAGTTACGTGACTAGCGGGCGTTCCTACGAGCAGTACTTC; cdr3_aa: CASSYVTSGRSYEQYF; v_call: TRBV6-6; d_call: TRBD2; j_call: TRBJ2-7; clone_size: few
cdr3_nt: TGCGCCAGCAGCCCAGGGGCAGGGGGTAACTATGGCTACACCTTC; cdr3_aa: CASSPGAGGNYGYTF; v_call: TRBV4-3; d_call: TRBD1; j_call: TRBJ1-2; clone_size: NA
cdr3_nt: TGTGCCAGCAACCAACTTACCGGGCGCGACTATGGCTACACCTTC; cdr3_aa: CASNQLTGRDYGYTF; v_call: TRBV14; d_call: NA; j_call: TRBJ1-2; clone_size: NA
cdr3_nt: TGCAGTGCTAGAGATAGTGGGGGTCAGATCTCCTACAATGAGCAGTTCTTC; cdr3_aa: CSARDSGGQISYNEQFF; v_call: TRBV20-1; d_call: NA; j_call: TRBJ2-1; clone_size: once
cdr3_nt: TGTGCCAGCAGCCCTGGTAGCGGAAAGAAGAAGCAGTTCTTC; cdr3_aa: CASSPGSGKKKQFF; v_call: TRBV11-2; d_call: NA; j_call: TRBJ2-1; clone_size: NA
cdr3_nt: TGTGCCACCAGTGATTCCTCGGGCAGGTCTAATGAAAAACTGTTTTTT; cdr3_aa: CATSDSSGRSNEKLFF; v_call: TRBV24-1; d_call: NA; j_call: TRBJ1-4; clone_size: few
cdr3_nt: TGTGCCAGCAGTTACGGGGGTAGCTATGAGACCCAGTACTTC; cdr3_aa: CASSYGGSYETQYF; v_call: TRBV6-5; d_call: NA; j_call: TRBJ2-5; clone_size: many